This TCR beta chain appears in the sequencing data of a study of shared clonotypes between healthy human individuals. Points from the study as a whole: Among a few donors, approximately 5% of naive CD4 clonotypes were found in common.

Sequencing used immunoSEQ multiplex PCR; TCRdb keeps in-frame clones, though not all of them. Of approximately 2.1 million clones in the sample, 80% to 95% were seen once. About this clone itself: Its target is unknown.

Germline loops: CDR1 GTSNPN, CDR2 SVGIG (reference sequence). The CDR3 extends over 14 amino acids. V lost 7 bases and J lost 0, with 13 bases in between. The TCR comes from a man between 18 and 29 years old in good health. Some clones in this sample may be carry-over from other donors' samples. The sequenced material came from naive CD4+ T cells from PBMCs. Regarding subset: CD45RA+ positively selected. The genes are TRBV30 and TRBJ1-3; no firm D call. The CDR3 DNA sequence: TGTGCCTTTTTATTAAAGACCTCTGGAAACACCATATATTTT. Translation gives CAFLLKTSGNTIYF.